These 10 T cell receptor beta chains originate from one sample sequenced in a study of shared clonotypes between healthy human individuals. Clones were read by immunoSEQ multiplex PCR, and TCRdb kept only the in-frame ones, dropping some. Of millions of clones listed, 90% to 95% were seen once; the top ten hold around 0.13%. Sequenced sample: naive CD4+ T cells sorted from blood. Noted subset: CD45RA+ positively selected. The source of these receptors is a young man in good health.

The J gene is TRBJ1-1, the V gene TRBV9; 7 bases align to TRBD1. The ends lost 0 bases at V and 4 bases at J; junction bases unmatched: 3. The CDR3 runs 14 residues. In germline, CDR1 is SGDLS, CDR2 YYNGEE. The DNA of the CDR3 is TGTGCCAGCAGCGTAGGATCAGGGGGCACTGAAGCTTTCTTT. It translates to CASSVGSGGTEAFF. The full variable domain, completed using reference TRBV9 and TRBJ1-1, is DSGVTQTPKHLITATGQRVTLRCSPRSGDLSVYWYQQSLDQGLQFLIQYYNGEERAKGNILERFSAQQFPDLHSELNLSSLELGDSALYFCASSVGSGGTEAFFGQGTRLTVV.

In this sample, this clone turned up once. The rearrangement uses TRBV18 and TRBJ2-5; the match to TRBD2 covers 10 bases. Germline V lookup: CDR1 KGHSH, CDR2 LQKENI. The CDR3 runs to 15 residues. The junction had 7 bases not matched to a gene; V was cut back by 5 bases and J by 4 bases. CDR3 DNA: TGTGCCAGCTCAAGGAGCGGGAGGGCCTTAGAGACCCAGTACTTC. Its protein is CASSRSGRALETQYF.

In regard to this clone: The sample carries other DNA sequences with the same CDR3. This chain connects TRBV7-9 to TRBJ2-7, with 7 bases identical to TRBD1. From germline, CDR1 is SEHNR and CDR2 FQNEAQ (reference sequence). There are 13 residues in the CDR3. The J segment lost 4 bases and the V segment lost 5 bases, leaving 5 bases of the junction unmatched. The CDR3 region is CASSLGTEYEQYF. CDR3 DNA: TGTGCCAGCAGCCTGGGGACAGAGTACGAGCAGTACTTC.

The chain uses TRBV5-1 and TRBJ1-2; a weak D match, TRBD1 (5 bases). The ends were cut back, 2 bases at V and 3 bases at J, with 11 bases in the middle. Germline loops: CDR1 SGHRS, CDR2 YFSETQ. This CDR3 spans 14 amino acids. As DNA, the CDR3 is TGCGCCAGCAGCTTTGACAGAAATTACTATGGCTACACCTTC. Residues: CASSFDRNYYGYTF.

This clone occurred once. The identical CDR3 is also encoded by other nucleotide sequences in the sample. The gene calls are TRBV19 and TRBJ2-1; D remains unclear. Germline assignment: CDR1 LNHDA and CDR2 SQIVND (reference sequence). Trimming pared 5 bases from V and 7 bases from J, leaving 6 bases between. CDR3 length equals 11 residues. The CDR3 region is CASSLSNEQFF. Here the CDR3 DNA reads TGTGCCAGTAGTCTTTCTAATGAGCAGTTCTTC.

V usage is TRBV20-1 and J usage is TRBJ1-1; D is unclear. CDR1 and CDR2 (germline): DFQATT, SNEGSKA (reference sequence). The CDR3 has 11 amino acids. The V end was cut by 3 bases, the J end by 3 bases, with 5 bases between. CDR3 region: CSAREYTEAFF. Written as DNA, the CDR3 is TGCAGTGCTAGGGAATACACTGAAGCTTTCTTT.

The chain uses TRBV27 and TRBJ2-7; 10 nucleotides match TRBD2. Germline V gene sequence: CDR1 MNHEY, CDR2 SMNVEV (reference sequence). The CDR3 runs 14 residues. The J segment lost 5 bases and the V segment lost 2 bases, leaving 3 bases of the junction unmatched. CDR3 sequence reads: CASSLASGSHEQYF. The CDR3 nucleotides are TGTGCCAGCAGTTTAGCTAGCGGGAGCCACGAGCAGTACTTC.

CDR3 coding DNA: TGTGCCAGCAGGGCACCAGGGGATCAGCCCCAGCATTTT. This sequence encodes CASRAPGDQPQHF. This chain uses TRBV28 with TRBJ1-5; possible D gene TRBD1, 6 bases. V lost 6 bases, J lost 5 bases, and 11 bases lay in between. CDR1 is MDHEN, CDR2 SYDVKM, per germline. The CDR3 sequence is 13 residues long.

The V call is TRBV6-5, the J call TRBJ2-5, with 12 bases lining up with TRBD2. V gave up 6 bases and J gave up 7 bases; unmatched junction bases: 6. CDR3 length: 14 residues. In germline, CDR1 is MNHEY, CDR2 SVGAGI. For the CDR3, the DNA is TGTGCCAGCAGCGGACTAGCGGGACTGGGGACCCAGTACTTC. It translates to CASSGLAGLGTQYF.

This sequence joins TRBV5-1 and TRBJ2-7, with TRBD1 as a possible D gene (8 bases). Trimming pared 2 bases from V and 7 bases from J, leaving 16 bases between. From germline, CDR1 is SGHRS and CDR2 YFSETQ. CDR3 length: 14 residues. CDR3 coding DNA: TGCGCCAGCAGCTTTCAAGACAGGGGAGGGGAGCAGTACTTC. This gives the protein CASSFQDRGGEQYF. Drawing the rest from reference TRBV5-1 and TRBJ2-7, the complete variable domain is KAGVTQTPRYLIKTRGQQVTLSCSPISGHRSVSWYQQTPGQGLQFLFEYFSETQRNKGNFPGRFSGRQFSNSRSEMNVSTLELGDSALYLCASSFQDRGGEQYFGPGTRLTVT.